This T cell receptor (beta chain) was retrieved from a study of T cell responses to AZD1222 COVID-19 vaccine. The study, taken as a whole, reports: Most donors were white British, females outnumbered males, and clonal diversity was possibly underestimated.

In regard to this clone: Antigen specificity is unknown.

Method: immunoSEQ multiplex PCR; TCRdb's copy keeps in-frame clones and lacks some. Among around 160,000 clones listed, approximately 94% were seen once. This sample comprised peripheral blood, obtained on day 0 of AZD1222 vaccination. The clonotype originates from an adult in good health.

The CDR3 nucleotides read TGTGCCAGCAGTCCCCCGGGAGGGCGAGGTTATTTT. It translates to CASSPPGGRGYF. The chain is built from TRBV28 and TRBJ1-3; no definite D call. Trimming left V 5 bases short and J 16 bases short, with 18 bases between. The length of the CDR3 is 12 residues. Germline V gives CDR1 MDHEN, CDR2 SYDVKM.